One sample yielded the 25 T cell receptor beta chains listed below, sequenced in a study of blood T cell repertoires in COVID-19. Produced via immunoSEQ multiplex PCR; TCRdb's table is partial and in-frame only. The profile shows 70,000 to 100,000 clones, 88% of them singletons. Sequenced material: peripheral blood. Every receptor here comes from a human donor in a cohort sampled during active COVID-19.

The chain recombines TRBV5-1 with TRBJ2-3; the match to TRBD2 covers 10 bases. J gave up 3 bases and V 1 base, and 5 bases lay outside the gene matches. In germline, CDR1 is SGHRS, CDR2 YFSETQ. CDR3 length: 16 amino acids. CDR3 in DNA: TGCGCCAGCAGCTTGTCCGCTAGCGGGGGAACAGATACGCAGTATTTT. It is translated as CASSLSASGGTDTQYF.

The rearrangement joins TRBV10-3 to TRBJ2-2; 7 nucleotides agree with TRBD1. The V gene's germline CDR1 is ENHRY and CDR2 SYGVKD. This CDR3 has 15 amino acids. V dropped 4 bases and J dropped 0; count of bases not matched to a gene: 2. The CDR3 loop reads CAISGTGANTGELFF. The CDR3 DNA reads as TGTGCCATCAGTGGGACAGGAGCGAACACCGGGGAGCTGTTTTTT.

This chain joins TRBV6-1 and TRBJ2-7, with 14 nucleotides matching TRBD2. The CDR3 runs 13 residues. Unmatched junction bases numbered 1, after V lost 3 bases and J lost 9 bases. The germline CDR1 and CDR2 sequences are MNHNS and SASEGT. CDR3 sequence reads: CASSDGTSGGQYF. CDR3 DNA: TGTGCCAGCAGTGACGGGACTAGCGGGGGGCAGTACTTC.

The CDR3 spells CASKGQAGGGETQYF. The CDR3 nucleotides are TGTGCCAGCAAGGGTCAAGCGGGAGGGGGAGAGACCCAGTACTTC. This chain links TRBV2 with TRBJ2-5; 10 bases are a match to TRBD2. The CDR3 length is 15 residues. The germline V gene has CDR1 SNHLY and CDR2 FYNNEI. Germline trimming cut 7 bases from V and 4 bases from J; bases unmatched to any gene: 9.

The chain employs TRBV11-2 and TRBJ2-3; 10 bases match TRBD2. There are 19 residues in the CDR3. The germline V gene encodes CDR1 SGHAT and CDR2 FQNNGV. V dropped 2 bases and J dropped 0; count of bases not matched to a gene: 11. The CDR3 region is CASSLRRTSGRGSTDTQYF. CDR3 DNA sequence: TGTGCCAGCAGCTTAAGGAGGACTAGCGGTAGAGGAAGCACAGATACGCAGTATTTT.

The gene calls are TRBV6-2 or TRBV6-3 and TRBJ2-1; D perhaps matches TRBD2 (5 bases). The CDR3 loop spans 16 amino acids. CDR1 is MNHEY, CDR2 SVGEGT, per germline. V was pared by 3 bases and J by 2 bases, with 14 bases between. The CDR3 nucleotides are TGTGCCAGCAGTTATTACGGCGGGTCGGCCTACAATGAGCAGTTCTTC. It yields the protein CASSYYGGSAYNEQFF.

This clone appeared a single time. V usage is TRBV9 and J usage is TRBJ2-3, with 8 bases that match TRBD2. This CDR3 comprises 14 residues. V shed 4 bases, J shed 3 bases, and the junction held 4 bases outside the gene matches. Germline assignment: CDR1 SGDLS and CDR2 YYNGEE. CDR3 sequence reads: CASSTGGGTDTQYF. CDR3 nucleotide sequence: TGTGCCAGCAGCACCGGGGGGGGGACAGATACGCAGTATTTT.

Concerning this clone itself: Germline is not matched at one junction end, which may reflect a read error. The chain has TRBV2 and TRBJ1-2, with unresolved D. The CDR3 covers 12 residues. Per the germline V gene, CDR1 is SNHLY and CDR2 is FYNNEI. Here the CDR3 DNA reads TGTGCCAGCAGTGGGAGGGCAGGCCCTTGCATCTTC. Its protein is CASSGRAGPCIF.

This chain uses TRBV24-1 with TRBJ2-5; 9 bases fit TRBD1. CDR1 is KGHDR, CDR2 SFDVKD, per germline. The V and J ends lost 3 bases and 5 bases, in that order; junction bases with no gene match: 6. The CDR3 loop spans 15 amino acids. Here the CDR3 reads CATSDPGTGRETQYF. The CDR3 coding sequence is TGTGCCACCAGTGATCCCGGGACAGGGAGGGAGACCCAGTACTTC.

J is TRBJ1-4 and V is TRBV19; 9 bases fit TRBD1. This CDR3 comprises 16 residues. J was trimmed by 0 bases and V by 6 bases; bases with no gene match: 5. Germline V gives CDR1 LNHDA, CDR2 SQIVND (reference sequence). The CDR3: CASRLDRGATNEKLFF. CDR3 in DNA: TGTGCCAGTAGGCTGGACAGGGGAGCAACTAATGAAAAACTGTTTTTT. The whole variable domain, remainder taken from reference TRBV19 and TRBJ1-4, is DGGITQSPKYLFRKEGQNVTLSCEQNLNHDAMYWYRQDPGQGLRLIYYSQIVNDFQKGDIAEGYSVSREKKESFPLTVTSAQKNPTAFYLCASRLDRGATNEKLFFGSGTQLSVL.

The chain is built from TRBV5-5 and TRBJ1-5; D uncertain. V was clipped by 0 bases and J by 5 bases, with 9 bases between them. The germline V gene has CDR1 SGHKS and CDR2 YYEKEE (reference sequence). The CDR3 contains 14 residues. The CDR3 spells CASSLAGNDQPQHF. CDR3 coding DNA: TGTGCCAGCAGCTTGGCCGGGAACGATCAGCCCCAGCATTTT.

The CDR3 spells CASSDHREGNQPQHF. CDR3 DNA sequence: TGTGCCAGCAGTGATCACAGGGAAGGAAATCAGCCCCAGCATTTT. The gene calls are TRBV2 and TRBJ1-5; a possible D gene is TRBD1 (6 bases). This CDR3 has 15 amino acids. From germline, CDR1 is SNHLY and CDR2 FYNNEI. The germline V and J ends were trimmed by 3 bases and 4 bases, with 13 bases remaining between them. Full variable domain (rest looked up from reference TRBV2 and TRBJ1-5): EPEVTQTPSHQVTQMGQEVILRCVPISNHLYFYWYRQILGQKVEFLVSFYNNEISEKSEIFDDQFSVERPDGSNFTLKIRSTKLEDSAMYFCASSDHREGNQPQHFGDGTRLSIL.

The sample holds a few counts of this clone. The genes are TRBV19 and TRBJ2-7; 13 positions agree with TRBD2. This CDR3 has 16 amino acids. The J segment lost 4 bases and the V segment lost 5 bases, leaving 8 bases of the junction unmatched. CDR1 and CDR2 from the germline V gene are LNHDA and SQIVND (reference sequence). CDR3 nucleotides: TGTGCCAGTAGTTCCCGACTAGCGGGAGGTTTATACGAGCAGTACTTC. Encoded protein: CASSSRLAGGLYEQYF.

This sequence joins TRBV5-5 and TRBJ2-1; TRBD2 aligns across 9 bases. The CDR3 loop spans 19 amino acids. The V segment lost 4 bases and the J segment 7 bases; nucleotides outside the gene matches: 21. Germline CDR1 reads SGHKS; CDR2 reads YYEKEE (reference sequence). CDR3 sequence reads: CASSPLPPGGRGYGNEQFF. The CDR3, as DNA: TGTGCCAGCAGCCCTCTGCCCCCCGGCGGGAGGGGATATGGGAATGAGCAGTTCTTC.

The chain has TRBV6-5 and TRBJ2-1, with D possibly being TRBD2 (6 bases). The germline CDR1 and CDR2 sequences are MNHEY and SVGAGI. Trimming removed 4 bases at V and 0 bases at J, with 13 bases between. The CDR3 has 16 residues. The DNA of the CDR3 is TGTGCCAGCAGTTCGTTCGGGAGAAGCTCCTACAATGAGCAGTTCTTC. This translates into CASSSFGRSSYNEQFF.

The V and J genes are TRBV2 and TRBJ1-3, with a tentative D call TRBD1 (6 bases). The CDR3 consists of 14 residues. Germline CDR1 is SNHLY and CDR2 is FYNNEI. With 6 bases removed from V and 0 bases from J, the gap between germline ends came to 9 bases. The CDR3 DNA reads as TGTGCCAGCAGGAGGGGGAGCTCTGGAAACACCATATATTTT. It is translated as CASRRGSSGNTIYF.

The chain carries TRBV7-8 and TRBJ2-1, with TRBD1 identical over 7 bases. The CDR3 sequence is 14 residues long. V trimming: 2 bases; J trimming: 7 bases; junction bases outside the gene matches: 5. Looked up from germline, CDR1 is SGHVS and CDR2 is FQNEAQ. CDR3 in amino acids: CASSLLQGVNEQFF. CDR3 coding DNA: TGTGCCAGCAGCTTACTCCAGGGGGTAAATGAGCAGTTCTTC.

V is TRBV11-2 and J is TRBJ2-7, with D unclear. The CDR3 is made up of 15 amino acids. Germline loops: CDR1 SGHAT, CDR2 FQNNGV. Trimming left V 1 base short and J 2 bases short, with 12 bases between. The CDR3 reads CASSLGGRPPYEQYF. CDR3 DNA sequence: TGTGCCAGCAGCTTAGGAGGCAGACCCCCCTACGAGCAGTACTTC. Variable domain in full (rest from reference TRBV11-2 and TRBJ2-7): EAGVAQSPRYKIIEKRQSVAFWCNPISGHATLYWYQQILGQGPKLLIQFQNNGVVDDSQLPKDRFSAERLKGVDSTLKIQPAKLEDSAVYLCASSLGGRPPYEQYFGPGTRLTVT.

This chain connects TRBV3-1 (or the pseudogene TRBV3-2) to TRBJ1-3; 7 positions match TRBD1. The CDR3 is 14 residues long. Germline loops: CDR1 LGHDT, CDR2 YNNKEL (reference sequence). Trimming took 3 bases from V and 10 from J; bases not matched to a gene: 9. CDR3 residues: CASSQGQTKRTIYF. DNA for the CDR3: TGTGCCAGCAGCCAGGGACAGACAAAACGGACCATATATTTT.

The chain combines TRBV11-2 with TRBJ2-1; maybe TRBD1 (5 bases). From germline, CDR1 is SGHAT and CDR2 FQNNGV. V was pared by 6 bases and J by 6 bases, with 15 bases between. This CDR3 is built from 14 residues. The CDR3 DNA reads TGTGCCAGCAGGCGTCAGGGTTCGGTCAATGAGCAGTTCTTC. Translating gives CASRRQGSVNEQFF.

V and J are TRBV7-3 and TRBJ2-3; 9 nucleotides align to TRBD2. CDR3 length: 18 amino acids. The germline gives CDR1 SGHTA, CDR2 FQGTGA. V lost 0 bases, J lost 0 bases, and 7 bases stayed unmatched. DNA for the CDR3: TGTGCCAGCAGCTTAACCCCAGGCGGGGGGGGTAGCACAGATACGCAGTATTTT. Protein product: CASSLTPGGGGSTDTQYF.

The chain carries TRBV14 and TRBJ2-1, with a weak D call TRBD1 (5 bases). The CDR3 sequence is 16 residues long. Per the germline V gene, CDR1 is SGHDN and CDR2 is FVKESK. Trimming removed 0 bases from V and 0 bases from J, with 9 bases in between. CDR3 nucleotides: TGTGCCAGCAGCCAAGATGACAGAAGCTCCTACAATGAGCAGTTCTTC. Translated: CASSQDDRSSYNEQFF.

V is TRBV5-1 and J is TRBJ2-7; 11 positions match TRBD1. J was trimmed by 5 bases and V by 2 bases; bases with no gene match: 15. Germline CDR1 SGHRS, CDR2 YFSETQ. The CDR3 has 18 residues. The CDR3 DNA is TGCGCCAGCAGCTTTAAATCCTCCGTCGGACAGGGGGCCCACGAGCAGTACTTC. It codes for CASSFKSSVGQGAHEQYF.

The rearrangement links TRBV9 to TRBJ2-7; D is undetermined. Germline values: CDR1 SGDLS, CDR2 YYNGEE. This CDR3 comprises 14 residues. V was clipped by 0 bases and J by 5 bases, with 12 bases between them. CDR3 amino acids: CASSVGPESNEQYF. The CDR3, as DNA: TGTGCCAGCAGCGTAGGTCCCGAGTCCAACGAGCAGTACTTC.

The chain uses TRBV28 and TRBJ2-7; 10 bases are a match to TRBD1. The CDR3 is made up of 16 amino acids. J gave up 4 bases and V 7 bases, and 13 bases lay outside the gene matches. The V gene's germline CDR1 is MDHEN and CDR2 SYDVKM. CDR3 loop: CASIPAGTGVLYEQYF. The CDR3 bases are TGTGCCAGCATCCCGGCCGGGACAGGGGTCCTGTACGAGCAGTACTTC.